The 4 T cell receptor beta chains below come from one sample, sequenced in a study of CD8+CD57+ T cells in acquired aplastic anemia. Template material for TCR beta VDJ and CDR3 profiling consisted of genomic DNA. TCRdb reprocessed the reads with MiXCR, giving one entry per CDR3 protein. The table has approximately 130,000 distinct CDR3 sequences, about 40% seen once. Flow cytometry had shown expanded CD8+CD57+ cells in the patients chosen for sequencing. The sample was sorted CD4+, CD8+, or CD8+CD57+ T cells (not recorded which) from PBMCs. The receptors come from a human donor with aplastic anemia.

As to this clonotype: Germline and junction disagree at one end, which may indicate a read error. The genes are TRBV6-2 or TRBV6-3 and TRBJ1-2, with 8 positions matching TRBD1. CDR3 length: 16 residues. CDR1 and CDR2 from the germline V gene are MNHEY and SVGEGT. Here the CDR3 reads CASSYPRTGRSDGCTF. The CDR3 nucleotides are TGTGCCAGCAGTTACCCTCGGACAGGGAGGTCGGATGGCTGCACCTTC.

The chain has TRBV2 and TRBJ1-1; TRBD1 agrees at 8 bases. Per germline, CDR1 SNHLY and CDR2 FYNNEI. V was clipped by 6 bases and J by 1 base; unmatched bases: 4. This CDR3 has 14 residues. CDR3 nucleotide sequence: TGTGCCAGCAGGGTGGACAGGGAGAACACTGAAGCTTTCTTT. Protein: CASRVDRENTEAFF.

Here the CDR3 DNA reads TGTGCCGGGGGACAGGGCCAAAATCAGCCCCAGCATTTT. It is translated as CAGGQGQNQPQHF. This sequence joins TRBV2 and TRBJ1-5; 9 bases are a match to TRBD1. V trimming: 11 bases; J trimming: 4 bases; junction bases outside the gene matches: 6. The germline CDR1 and CDR2 sequences are SNHLY and FYNNEI. The CDR3 is 13 amino acids. The full variable domain, its missing parts supplied by reference TRBV2 and TRBJ1-5, is EPEVTQTPSHQVTQMGQEVILRCVPISNHLYFYWYRQILGQKVEFLVSFYNNEISEKSEIFDDQFSVERPDGSNFTLKIRSTKLEDSAMYFCAGGQGQNQPQHFGDGTRLSIL.

The chain couples TRBV2 to TRBJ2-7, with TRBD1 identical over 8 bases. V lost 4 bases, J lost 3 bases, and 14 bases stayed unmatched. The CDR3 runs to 17 residues. Per the germline V gene, CDR1 is SNHLY and CDR2 is FYNNEI. For the CDR3, the DNA is TGTGCCAGCAGTGGGACAGGGTGGCCCCCGACGGTCTACGAGCAGTACGTC. The encoded protein is CASSGTGWPPTVYEQYV.